Only a few counts were recorded for the clone carrying this T cell receptor beta chain. The source of the sample is a study of blood T cell repertoires in COVID-19. Germline V gives CDR1 SGHRS, CDR2 YFSETQ. With 0 bases removed from V and 3 bases from J, the gap between germline ends came to 9 bases. CDR3 length equals 15 residues. Sequenced by immunoSEQ multiplex PCR; TCRdb stores in-frame clones only, minus some. The sample shows tens of thousands of clones, approximately 79% of them seen only once. The J gene is TRBJ1-4, the V gene TRBV5-1; D not resolved. The sample comprised peripheral blood. This TCR was sampled from a man between 65 and 79 years old with acute or convalescent COVID-19. The CDR3 spells CASSLGGRSNEKLFF. Here the CDR3 DNA reads TGCGCCAGCAGCTTGGGAGGGAGGTCTAATGAAAAACTGTTTTTT.